The entry below describes one T cell receptor beta chain. Unmatched junction bases numbered 7, after V lost 3 bases and J lost 4 bases. The CDR3 has 15 amino acids. Germline-derived CDR1 and CDR2 are MDHEN and SYDVKM. Original methodology: Estimation of nucleated cell counts relied on the amplification of reference gene primers. This table comes from immunoSEQ multiplex PCR, and its TCRdb copy is limited to in-frame clones, with some not included. V and J calls and clone size follow that table, whereas D and trimming were derived from the DNA. Of about 77,000 clones in the sample, around 76% were seen once. This specimen belongs to a study of blood T cell repertoires in COVID-19. Study in general: The United States, Italy and Spain supplied acute and convalescent COVID-19 samples. Sources were T cells, B-cell-depleted T cells, or PBMCs; the material itself was cDNA or gDNA.

Input material: peripheral blood. The receptor was isolated from a man aged 65 to 79 with active or convalescent COVID-19. The chain has TRBV28 and TRBJ2-5, with 8 bases fitting TRBD1. CDR3 DNA sequence: TGTGCCAGCAGTTTCGCAGGGGGCATAGGAGAGACCCAGTACTTC. Amino acids: CASSFAGGIGETQYF.